Listed below are T cell receptor beta chains from one sample, sequenced in a study of control samples from healthy donors and cancer patients. The assay was immunoSEQ multiplex PCR, and TCRdb's table has in-frame clones only and misses some. Of roughly 120,000 clones listed, 80% to 90% were seen once; the top ten hold around an eighth. Sequencing was carried out using blood. All receptors come from a man between 25 and 39 years old in good health. CDR3s include the opening cysteine and the closing phenylalanine or tryptophan. The D gene is left open where the match is weak. A clone size is listed for some rows: how often the clone was seen (once, few, many), or a class if it is expanded.

cdr3_aa cdr3_nt j_call d_call v_call clone_size
CASSPLPGHSLPDTQYF TGTGCCAGCAGCCCCCTACCGGGACACTCCCTTCCAGATACGCAGTATTTT TRBJ2-3 - TRBV5-5 -
CATSDWGGSQGGEETQYF TGTGCCACCAGTGATTGGGGGGGTTCACAGGGAGGAGAAGAGACCCAGTACTTC TRBJ2-5 - TRBV24-1 -
CASSSRRVGQPQHF TGTGCCAGCAGCTCCCGCAGGGTCGGTCAGCCCCAGCATTTT TRBJ1-5 - TRBV5-5 -
CSVDGSGGNTGELFF TGCAGCGTTGACGGTAGCGGGGGGAACACCGGGGAGCTGTTTTTT TRBJ2-2 TRBD2 TRBV29-1 -
CASSQDLQGALSKKLFF TGCGCCAGCAGCCAAGATTTACAGGGGGCATTGTCTAAAAAACTGTTTTTT TRBJ1-4 TRBD1 TRBV4-1 -
CAWGPGQGNEKLFF TGTGCCTGGGGGCCGGGACAGGGGAATGAAAAACTGTTTTTT TRBJ1-4 TRBD1 TRBV30 -
CASSSPRQGQETQYF TGTGCCAGCAGCTCCCCCCGACAGGGACAAGAGACCCAGTACTTC TRBJ2-5 TRBD1 TRBV5-8 few
CASSSNRGTGELFF TGTGCCAGCAGCTCCAACAGGGGCACCGGGGAGCTGTTTTTT TRBJ2-2 TRBD1 TRBV7-3 -
CASSAAELIPNTGELFF TGCGCCAGCAGTGCCGCGGAACTGATCCCGAACACCGGGGAGCTGTTTTTT TRBJ2-2 - TRBV10-1 -
CASSRDRDTEAFF TGTGCCAGCAGCCGGGACAGGGACACTGAAGCTTTCTTT TRBJ1-1 TRBD1 TRBV11-3 -
CATSDLLDRDRDYEQYF TGTGCCACCAGTGATTTGCTCGACCGGGACAGGGATTACGAGCAGTACTTC TRBJ2-7 TRBD1 TRBV24-1 -
CASGLRGPSYNEQFF TGTGCCAGCGGGCTGCGAGGACCTTCCTACAATGAGCAGTTCTTC TRBJ2-1 - TRBV25-1 -
CASSPQGGAGEIDTQYF TGTGCCAGCAGCCCCCAGGGGGGCGCGGGGGAAATAGATACGCAGTATTTT TRBJ2-3 - TRBV11-2 -
CASFRDRENEQFF TGTGCCAGTTTCAGGGACAGGGAAAATGAGCAGTTCTTC TRBJ2-1 TRBD1 TRBV2 -
CASSDRGHSYTF TGTGCCAGCAGTGACAGGGGGCACAGCTACACCTTC TRBJ1-2 TRBD1 TRBV6-4 once
CASSLGGGGSNEQFF TGTGCCAGCAGCTTAGGGGGGGGCGGAAGCAATGAGCAGTTCTTC TRBJ2-1 - TRBV11-3 -
CAWSVPNTGELFF TGTGCCTGGAGTGTACCCAACACCGGGGAGCTGTTTTTT TRBJ2-2 - TRBV30 -
CASTSPGSNTEAFF TGTGCCAGCACCTCCCCTGGATCGAACACTGAAGCTTTCTTT TRBJ1-1 - TRBV27 -
CATSRDRQGLGTEAFF TGTGCCACCAGCAGAGATCGTCAGGGGTTGGGCACTGAAGCTTTCTTT TRBJ1-1 - TRBV15 once
CSVDRGSTDTQYF TGCAGCGTTGATAGAGGTAGCACAGATACGCAGTATTTT TRBJ2-3 - TRBV29-1 -
CASSQGLAGAFLGYEQYF TGCGCCAGCAGCCAGGGACTAGCGGGGGCCTTCTTAGGGTACGAGCAGTACTTC TRBJ2-7 TRBD2 TRBV5-1 -
CASSFGPGNTEAFF TGCGCCAGCAGCTTTGGTCCCGGGAACACTGAAGCTTTCTTT TRBJ1-1 - TRBV5-1 few
CASSLEALTAEQYF TGTGCCAGCAGCTTGGAGGCTTTAACGGCCGAGCAGTACTTC TRBJ2-7 - TRBV7-9 -
CASSPRGTGELFF TGTGCCAGCAGTCCTCGAGGCACCGGGGAGCTGTTTTTT TRBJ2-2 - TRBV6-4 few
CSVEPGKINTEAFF TGCAGCGTTGAACCTGGCAAGATTAACACTGAAGCTTTCTTT TRBJ1-1 - TRBV29-1 -
CASREQGRGTEAFF TGTGCCAGCAGAGAACAGGGGCGGGGGACTGAAGCTTTCTTT TRBJ1-1 TRBD1 TRBV6-4 -
CASSLDWIGTNYGYTF TGTGCCAGCAGCTTAGATTGGATCGGGACGAACTATGGCTACACCTTC TRBJ1-2 - TRBV11-2 -
CASSVGTSGGSTDTQYF TGTGCCAGCAGTGTCGGGACTAGCGGGGGAAGCACAGATACGCAGTATTTT TRBJ2-3 TRBD2 TRBV6-1 -
CASAGQGYNEQFF TGTGCCAGCGCTGGACAGGGATACAATGAGCAGTTCTTC TRBJ2-1 TRBD1 TRBV6-5 -
CASSSGQGWEKLFF TGTGCCAGCAGTTCGGGACAGGGATGGGAAAAACTGTTTTTT TRBJ1-4 TRBD1 TRBV2 once
CASSLGRGGYNEQFF TGTGCCAGCAGTCTTGGCCGCGGGGGATACAATGAGCAGTTCTTC TRBJ2-1 TRBD2 TRBV6-4 -
CSAGGGLNTEAFF TGCAGCGCCGGGGGAGGGTTGAACACTGAAGCTTTCTTT TRBJ1-1 - TRBV29-1 -
CATSRERNQETQYF TGTGCCACCAGCAGAGAACGCAATCAAGAGACCCAGTACTTC TRBJ2-5 - TRBV15 -
CASSQGQGREGYTF TGCGCCAGCAGCCAAGGCCAGGGAAGGGAGGGCTACACCTTC TRBJ1-2 - TRBV4-1 few
CASSFAGAETQYF TGTGCCAGCAGCTTCGCAGGGGCGGAGACCCAGTACTTC TRBJ2-5 - TRBV7-2 -
CASSRTIGGEQYF TGTGCCAGCAGCCGGACTATCGGGGGGGAGCAGTATTTT TRBJ2-3 TRBD2 TRBV7-3 -
CAARARLYTEAFF TGTGCCGCAAGAGCCAGGCTTTACACTGAAGCTTTCTTT TRBJ1-1 - TRBV30 -
CATGQGIFGSNQPQHF TGCGCCACCGGACAAGGTATTTTTGGGAGCAATCAGCCCCAGCATTTT TRBJ1-5 - TRBV23-1 -
CASSLVGAVHNSPLHF TGTGCCAGCAGCTTGGTGGGGGCAGTCCATAATTCACCCCTCCACTTT TRBJ1-6 - TRBV5-4 once
CASSYFRVNSNQPQHF TGTGCCAGCAGTTACTTTAGGGTAAATAGCAATCAGCCCCAGCATTTT TRBJ1-5 - TRBV6-6 once
CASSFRTGRGAEAFF TGTGCCAGCAGTTTCCGCACAGGGCGGGGGGCTGAAGCTTTCTTT TRBJ1-1 - TRBV2 -
CASSQDTGTGNYGYTF TGCGCCAGCAGCCAGGACACCGGGACAGGGAACTATGGCTACACCTTC TRBJ1-2 TRBD1 TRBV5-1 -
CASSSQGVHNSPLHF TGTGCCAGCAGCTCCCAGGGGGTACATAATTCACCCCTCCACTTT TRBJ1-6 TRBD1 TRBV7-8 -
CASRVAAGGLGNEQFF TGTGCCAGTAGGGTAGCGGCGGGGGGGCTGGGCAATGAGCAGTTCTTC TRBJ2-1 TRBD2 TRBV19 few
CASSYSPGQGYGYTF TGTGCCAGCAGTTACTCTCCGGGACAGGGGTATGGCTACACCTTC TRBJ1-2 TRBD1 TRBV6-5 few
CASSAADTSPLHF TGTGCCAGCAGCGCCGCGGACACTTCACCCCTCCACTTT TRBJ1-6 - TRBV7-9 -
CASSVDVGEIAAGYTF TGTGCCAGCAGCGTAGATGTTGGGGAAATTGCGGCTGGCTACACCTTC TRBJ1-2 - TRBV9 -